The 27 T cell receptor beta chains below were found in one sample sequenced in a study of spatial heterogeneity in lung cancer. Time point described: blood at routine non-recurrence follow-up after resection. Sequencing covered unsorted whole RNA taken from tumor, nontumor lung or frozen PBMC. TCRdb fed the 5' RACE reads into MiXCR, producing one record per CDR3 protein. The table shows approximately 56,000 distinct CDR3 sequences, with roughly 8.1% occurring only once. The material sequenced was PBMCs, taken at follow-up. All receptors derive from a female donor with early-stage non-small cell lung cancer.

The chain couples TRBV28 to TRBJ2-5; TRBD2 matches at 9 bases. CDR3 length: 16 residues. J gave up 5 bases and V 5 bases, and 12 bases lay outside the gene matches. Germline V gives CDR1 MDHEN, CDR2 SYDVKM. The CDR3, as DNA: TGTGCCAGCAGTCCGGACCCCGGGACTAGCCTGGAGACCCAGTACTTC. This encodes CASSPDPGTSLETQYF.

This clonotype was observed a few times. CDR3 nucleotides: TGTGCCAGCAGCGAGGGACAGGGCGGCCCCTACGAGCAGTACTTC. This translates into CASSEGQGGPYEQYF. This chain joins TRBV5-5 and TRBJ2-7; 9 positions agree with TRBD1. CDR1 and CDR2 from the germline V gene are SGHKS and YYEKEE (reference sequence). Trimming removed 4 bases from V and 2 bases from J; junction bases left unmatched: 7. This CDR3 has 15 residues.

Many counts were recorded for this clonotype. The chain links TRBV11-2 to TRBJ2-1; a weak D match, TRBD1 (5 bases). The CDR3 totals 12 residues. Germline V gene data show CDR1 as SGHAT and CDR2 as FQNNGV. V was clipped by 5 bases and J by 8 bases, with 10 bases between them. This CDR3 reads CASSPQGYEQFF. The CDR3 coding sequence is TGTGCCAGCAGCCCCCAGGGATATGAGCAGTTCTTC.

This clonotype was counted between two and nine times. This chain uses TRBV6-4 with TRBJ1-2; tentative D call: TRBD1 (5 bases). V lost 11 bases and J 3 bases, leaving 31 bases between the germline ends. In germline, CDR1 is MRHNA, CDR2 SNTAGT. This CDR3 has 18 residues. The DNA of the CDR3 is TGTGCCTGGAGAGTGCAAAGCCGGCCGACCCTGGGGGACTATGGCTACACCTTC. Amino acid sequence: CAWRVQSRPTLGDYGYTF.

This clonotype was counted between two and nine times. The chain employs TRBV20-1 and TRBJ2-1, with D unclear. The CDR3 runs to 14 residues. V shed 1 base and J shed 0 bases, with 7 bases lying between them. CDR1 and CDR2 (germline): DFQATT, SNEGSKA (reference sequence). CDR3 sequence: CSARAPSSYNEQFF. The CDR3 nucleotides are TGCAGTGCTAGAGCGCCTAGCTCCTACAATGAGCAGTTCTTC.

This clonotype was seen at least ten times. This chain joins TRBV4-2 and TRBJ1-4; no clear D gene. The CDR3 is made up of 18 amino acids. Between the trimmed V and J ends, which lost 0 bases and 4 bases, there was a span of 18 bases. Germline loops: CDR1 LGHNA, CDR2 YNFKEQ. CDR3 in amino acids: CASSQDPTRRRLNEKLFF. CDR3 sequence (DNA): TGTGCCAGCAGCCAAGATCCCACCAGGAGGAGACTTAATGAAAAACTGTTTTTT.

This chain connects TRBV7-2 to TRBJ2-2, with 8 nucleotides matching TRBD1. V shed 8 bases and J 4 bases; nucleotides not matched to a gene: 12. This CDR3 is 16 amino acids long. Germline V lookup: CDR1 SGHTA, CDR2 FQGNSA. CDR3 residues: CASSEQGVLVTGELFF. The DNA for the CDR3 is TGTGCCAGCTCTGAACAGGGGGTACTGGTCACCGGGGAGCTGTTTTTT.

There are many counts of this clonotype. The genes are TRBV20-1 and TRBJ1-2, with 11 bases that match TRBD1. CDR1 and CDR2 (germline): DFQATT, SNEGSKA (reference sequence). J was trimmed by 7 bases and V by 6 bases; bases with no gene match: 10. This CDR3 is built from 14 residues. The CDR3 is CSATDRGHSSGYTF. CDR3 nucleotide sequence: TGCAGTGCCACGGACAGGGGGCATAGTAGTGGCTACACCTTC.

The sample holds a few counts of this clonotype. The chain links TRBV6-1 to TRBJ2-1; 7 bases align to TRBD2. CDR1 is MNHNS, CDR2 SASEGT, per germline. The CDR3 has 17 amino acids. The V and J ends lost 6 bases and 7 bases, in that order; junction bases with no gene match: 18. The CDR3, as DNA: TGTGCCAGCAGGGTATTGAGGGGATCTAGCGGAGAAAATGAGCAGTTCTTC. Residues: CASRVLRGSSGENEQFF.

The chain has TRBV4-1 and TRBJ2-1; 16 bases map to TRBD2. The CDR3 has 18 amino acids. CDR1 MGHRA and CDR2 YSYEKL come from the germline V gene. Trimming took 2 bases from V and 8 from J; bases not matched to a gene: 9. Here the CDR3 reads CASSQPGLAGGKSDEQFF. The CDR3 DNA sequence: TGCGCCAGCAGCCAACCGGGACTAGCGGGGGGGAAAAGCGATGAGCAGTTCTTC.

This clonotype showed up just a few times. The chain couples TRBV4-3 to TRBJ1-5, with 8 nucleotides matching TRBD1. The CDR3 has 15 amino acids. V was pared by 3 bases and J by 6 bases, with 7 bases of the junction left unmatched. Germline V gene sequence: CDR1 LGHNA, CDR2 YSLEER. CDR3 amino acids: CASSQTTGGSQPQHF. For the CDR3, the DNA is TGCGCCAGCAGCCAGACTACAGGGGGATCTCAGCCCCAGCATTTT.

This clonotype came up a few times. The germline gene is not matched at one end of the junction; a read error may be the cause. The chain uses TRBV7-3 and TRBJ1-2, with D maybe TRBD1 (5 bases). Per germline, CDR1 SGHTA and CDR2 FQGTGA. CDR3 size: 14 residues. For the CDR3, the DNA is TGTGCCAGCAGCTCCAATGGACAATCCTATGACTACACCTTC. This translates into CASSSNGQSYDYTF. Filled out from reference TRBV7-3 and TRBJ1-2, the complete variable domain reads GAGVSQTPSNKVTEKGKYVELRCDPISGHTALYWYRQSLGQGPEFLIYFQGTGAADDSGLPNDRFFAVRPEGSVSTLKIQRTERGDSAVYLCASSSNGQSYDYTFGSGTRLTVV.

The rearrangement uses TRBV3-1 and TRBJ2-7; TRBD2 is a possible D gene (6 bases). The V end lost 10 bases, the J end lost 4 bases, and 14 bases lay between the germline ends. CDR3 size: 12 residues. Germline V gene lookup returns CDR1 LGHDT and CDR2 YNNKEL (reference sequence). The CDR3 spells CATGGYLYEQYF. CDR3 nucleotides: TGTGCCACTGGGGGGTACCTTTACGAGCAGTACTTC.

This clonotype has a count of ten or more. The V call is TRBV5-4, the J call TRBJ2-5; the D gene is possibly TRBD2 (6 bases). This CDR3 spans 14 amino acids. Per germline, CDR1 SGHNT and CDR2 YYREEE (reference sequence). The V gene lost 0 bases and the J gene lost 2 bases, with 8 bases spanning the gap. The CDR3 DNA sequence: TGTGCCAGCAGCTTGGCGGGGGTTCAAGAGACCCAGTACTTC. Translation: CASSLAGVQETQYF.

This clonotype has at least ten counts. V is TRBV7-2 and J is TRBJ2-3; TRBD1 matches at 7 bases. Germline V lookup: CDR1 SGHTA, CDR2 FQGNSA. The CDR3 is 15 residues long. V lost 0 bases, J lost 0 bases, and 0 bases stayed unmatched. The CDR3 DNA reads TGTGCCAGCAGCTTAGCACAGGGGAGCACAGATACGCAGTATTTT. It specifies CASSLAQGSTDTQYF.

This clonotype has ten or more counts. The rearrangement uses TRBV5-1 and TRBJ2-5; the D is unclear. This CDR3 is 16 amino acids long. V shed 0 bases and J shed 0 bases, with 12 bases lying between them. Germline V gene lookup returns CDR1 SGHRS and CDR2 YFSETQ. CDR3 amino acids: CASSLEARTYQETQYF. In nucleotides, the CDR3 is TGCGCCAGCAGCTTGGAGGCGCGAACGTACCAAGAGACCCAGTACTTC.

This clonotype was seen ten or more times. This chain uses TRBV24-1 with TRBJ2-2; no reliable D call. From germline, CDR1 is KGHDR and CDR2 SFDVKD. CDR3 length: 15 residues. V lost 0 bases, J lost 4 bases, and 8 bases lay in between. CDR3 DNA: TGTGCCACCAGTGATTTGTCCAGTCCCACCGGGGAGCTGTTTTTT. Translating it yields CATSDLSSPTGELFF.

There are many counts of this clonotype. The J gene is TRBJ2-1, the V gene TRBV6-6, with D perhaps being TRBD1 or TRBD2 (6 bases each). Trimming cost V 11 bases and J 4 bases, with 24 bases left between them. Germline V gene sequence: CDR1 MNHNY, CDR2 SVGAGI (reference sequence). The CDR3 runs to 16 residues. The CDR3 nucleotides are TGTGCCGTCAGGGGATGGGGGGCCAACCTATACAATGAGCAGTTCTTC. Translated, it gives CAVRGWGANLYNEQFF.

The chain recombines TRBV6-5 with TRBJ1-2; 9 bases align to TRBD1. V dropped 2 bases and J dropped 8; count of bases not matched to a gene: 6. Germline loops: CDR1 MNHEY, CDR2 SVGAGI. This CDR3 comprises 14 residues. The CDR3 loop is CASSYTGTGQGYTF. In DNA form, the CDR3 reads TGTGCCAGCAGTTACACCGGGACAGGGCAAGGCTACACCTTC.

Ten or more counts support this clonotype. The chain couples TRBV7-9 to TRBJ1-4; 8 nucleotides match TRBD1. CDR3 size: 15 residues. The J segment lost 5 bases and the V segment lost 5 bases, leaving 7 bases of the junction unmatched. Looked up from germline, CDR1 is SEHNR and CDR2 is FQNEAQ (reference sequence). This CDR3 is CASSPDRGLNEKLFF. DNA for the CDR3: TGTGCCAGCAGCCCCGACAGGGGACTAAATGAAAAACTGTTTTTT.

This clonotype was observed at least ten times. CDR3: CASKRDGQANTGELFF. The CDR3 nucleotides are TGTGCCAGCAAAAGGGATGGACAGGCGAACACCGGGGAGCTGTTTTTT. The rearrangement uses TRBV6-1 and TRBJ2-2; 7 bases agree with TRBD1. The V gene's germline CDR1 is MNHNS and CDR2 SASEGT. V lost 7 bases and J lost 0; bases outside the gene matches: 8. There are 16 residues in the CDR3.

By frequency in the sample, this clonotype is medium-sized. The chain employs TRBV2 and TRBJ2-4; 9 bases align to TRBD2. Germline V gene sequence: CDR1 SNHLY, CDR2 FYNNEI. CDR3 size: 17 residues. Losses at the gene ends were 0 bases for V and 8 bases for J; bases not matched to a gene: 11. The CDR3 sequence: CASSEALGLAGLDIQYF. The CDR3 bases are TGTGCCAGCAGTGAAGCGCTTGGGCTAGCGGGGCTGGACATTCAGTACTTC.

The V gene is TRBV20-1, the J gene TRBJ2-5; TRBD2 aligns across 10 bases. Trimming at V came to 6 bases and at J to 5 bases, leaving 3 bases not matched to a gene. The CDR3 is 12 amino acids. Germline loops: CDR1 DFQATT, CDR2 SNEGSKA (reference sequence). The DNA of the CDR3 is TGCAGTGCCCAGACTAGCGGGGAGACCCAGTACTTC. Protein sequence: CSAQTSGETQYF.

As concerns this clonotype: A much larger clone sits a single nucleotide away, making a read error possible. The chain joins TRBV3-1 to TRBJ2-3, with D possibly TRBD2 on 6 matching bases. The CDR3 is 16 residues long. V was shortened by 6 bases and J by 2 bases, with 18 bases between the two germline ends. Germline-derived CDR1 and CDR2 are LGHDT and YNNKEL (reference sequence). The CDR3 coding sequence is TGTGCCAGCAGTACCCTAGGAGGGGACCCCACAGATACGCAGTATTTT. Its protein is CASSTLGGDPTDTQYF.

Only a few counts were recorded for this clonotype. The rearrangement uses TRBV12-5 and TRBJ2-1; TRBD1 is a possible D gene (6 bases). CDR3 length equals 15 residues. Trimming removed 7 bases at V and 0 bases at J, with 13 bases between. Germline V gene sequence: CDR1 LGHNT, CDR2 FRNRAP. The CDR3 reads CASAEGQSSYNEQFF. The CDR3 DNA reads as TGTGCTAGTGCCGAAGGACAGAGCTCCTACAATGAGCAGTTCTTC. The complete variable domain, with remaining parts taken from reference TRBV12-5 and TRBJ2-1, reads DARVTQTPRHKVTEMGQEVTMRCQPILGHNTVFWYRQTMMQGLELLAYFRNRAPLDDSGMPKDRFSAEMPDATLATLKIQPSEPRDSAVYFCASAEGQSSYNEQFFGPGTRLTVL.

There are many counts of this clonotype. V gene TRBV5-1 combines with J gene TRBJ1-2; D uncertain. This CDR3 region has 14 residues. The germline V gene encodes CDR1 SGHRS and CDR2 YFSETQ. The V end was cut by 0 bases, the J end by 5 bases, with 11 bases between. The CDR3 sequence is CASSLDTRQYGYTF. DNA of the CDR3: TGCGCCAGCAGCTTGGACACGAGGCAGTATGGCTACACCTTC.

The chain is built from TRBV10-3 and TRBJ2-3, with D maybe TRBD1 (6 bases). CDR3 length: 13 amino acids. The V gene lost 7 bases and the J gene lost 1 base, with 9 bases spanning the gap. The germline V gene encodes CDR1 ENHRY and CDR2 SYGVKD. The CDR3 sequence is CAIKGGGTDTQYF. In nucleotides, the CDR3 is TGTGCCATCAAAGGGGGTGGCACAGATACGCAGTATTTT.